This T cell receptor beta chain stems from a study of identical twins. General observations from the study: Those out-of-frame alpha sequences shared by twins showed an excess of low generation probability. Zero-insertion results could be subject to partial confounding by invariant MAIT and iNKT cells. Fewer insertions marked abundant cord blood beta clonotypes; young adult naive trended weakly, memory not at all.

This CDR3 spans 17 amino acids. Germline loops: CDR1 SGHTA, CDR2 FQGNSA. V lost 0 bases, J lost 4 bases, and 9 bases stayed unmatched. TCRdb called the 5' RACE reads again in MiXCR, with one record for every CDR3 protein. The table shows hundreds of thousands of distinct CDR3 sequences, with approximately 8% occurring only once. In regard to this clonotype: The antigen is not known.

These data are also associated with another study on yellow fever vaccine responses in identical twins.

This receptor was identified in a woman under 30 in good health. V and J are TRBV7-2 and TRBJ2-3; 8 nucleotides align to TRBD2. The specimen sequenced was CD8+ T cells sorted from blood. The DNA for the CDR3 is TGTGCCAGCAGCTTAGCGCGGAGCGGGAGCTACTCAGATACGCAGTATTTT. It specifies CASSLARSGSYSDTQYF.